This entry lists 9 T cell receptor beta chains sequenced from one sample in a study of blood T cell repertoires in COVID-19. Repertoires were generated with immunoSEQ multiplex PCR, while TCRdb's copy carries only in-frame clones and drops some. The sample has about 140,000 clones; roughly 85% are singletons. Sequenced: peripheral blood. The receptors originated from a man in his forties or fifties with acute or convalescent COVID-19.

The CDR3 loop reads CASSLLTRKETQYF. The CDR3 region has the DNA TGTGCCAGCAGCTTACTGACAAGGAAGGAGACCCAGTACTTC. The gene calls are TRBV7-9 and TRBJ2-5; D ambiguous. This CDR3 is built from 14 residues. In germline, CDR1 is SEHNR, CDR2 FQNEAQ (reference sequence). Trimming stripped 2 bases from V and 5 bases from J, with 12 bases between.

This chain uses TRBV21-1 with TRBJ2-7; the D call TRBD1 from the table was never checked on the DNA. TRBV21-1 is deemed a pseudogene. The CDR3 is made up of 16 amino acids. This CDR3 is CASSKASGAVSYEQYF. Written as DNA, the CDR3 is TGTGCCAGCAGCAAAGCATCAGGGGCAGTATCCTACGAGCAGTACTTC.

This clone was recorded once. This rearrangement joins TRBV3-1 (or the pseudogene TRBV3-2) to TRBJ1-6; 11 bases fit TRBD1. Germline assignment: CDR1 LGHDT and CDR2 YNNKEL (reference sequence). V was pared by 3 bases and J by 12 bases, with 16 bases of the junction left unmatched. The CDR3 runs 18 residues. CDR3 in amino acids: CASSQVRTGGAFSGPLHF. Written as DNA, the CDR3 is TGTGCCAGCAGCCAGGTGAGGACAGGGGGCGCCTTTAGTGGACCCCTCCACTTT.

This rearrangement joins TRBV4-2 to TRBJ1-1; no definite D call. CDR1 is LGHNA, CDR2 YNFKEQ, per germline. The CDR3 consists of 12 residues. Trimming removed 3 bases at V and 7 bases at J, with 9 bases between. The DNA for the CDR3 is TGTGCCAGCAGCCACCCGAGAGGTGAAGCTTTCTTT. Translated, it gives CASSHPRGEAFF.

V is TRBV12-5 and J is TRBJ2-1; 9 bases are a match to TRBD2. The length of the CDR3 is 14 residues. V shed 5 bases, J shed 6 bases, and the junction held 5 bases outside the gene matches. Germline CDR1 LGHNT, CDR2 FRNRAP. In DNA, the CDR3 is TGTGCTAGTGGTGTTAGCGGGAGTGTCAATGAGCAGTTCTTC. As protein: CASGVSGSVNEQFF.

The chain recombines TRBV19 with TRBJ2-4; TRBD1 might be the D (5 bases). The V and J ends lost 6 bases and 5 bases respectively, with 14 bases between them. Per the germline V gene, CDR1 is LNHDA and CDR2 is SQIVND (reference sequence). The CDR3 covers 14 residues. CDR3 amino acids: CASRMIGVQNIQYF. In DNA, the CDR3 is TGTGCCAGTAGAATGATAGGGGTCCAAAACATTCAGTACTTC.

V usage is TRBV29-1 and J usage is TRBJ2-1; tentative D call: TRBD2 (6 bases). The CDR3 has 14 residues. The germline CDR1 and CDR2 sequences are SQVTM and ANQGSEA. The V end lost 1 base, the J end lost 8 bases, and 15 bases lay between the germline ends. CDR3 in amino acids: CSVEGRGREDEQFF. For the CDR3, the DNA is TGCAGCGTTGAAGGACGGGGCAGGGAGGATGAGCAGTTCTTC.

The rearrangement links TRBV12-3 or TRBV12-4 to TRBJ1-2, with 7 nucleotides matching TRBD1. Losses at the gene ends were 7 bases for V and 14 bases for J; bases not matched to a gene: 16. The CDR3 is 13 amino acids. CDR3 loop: CASTQRTGGGLTF. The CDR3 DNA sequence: TGTGCCAGCACCCAGAGGACAGGCGGAGGCCTAACCTTC.

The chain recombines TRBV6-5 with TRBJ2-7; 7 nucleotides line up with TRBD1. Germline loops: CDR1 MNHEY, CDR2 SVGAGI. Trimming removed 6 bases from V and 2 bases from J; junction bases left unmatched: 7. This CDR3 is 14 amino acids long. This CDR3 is CASSPDRDTYEQYF. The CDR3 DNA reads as TGTGCCAGCAGCCCCGACAGGGATACCTACGAGCAGTACTTC.